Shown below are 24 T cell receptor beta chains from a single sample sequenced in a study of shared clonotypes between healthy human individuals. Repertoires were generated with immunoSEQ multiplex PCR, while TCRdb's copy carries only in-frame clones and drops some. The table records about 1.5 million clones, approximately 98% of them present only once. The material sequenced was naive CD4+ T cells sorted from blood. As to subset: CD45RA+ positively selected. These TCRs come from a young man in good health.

This CDR3 reads CASSPRTGLAGANVLTF. CDR3 DNA sequence: TGTGCCAGTAGTCCTCGGACAGGTTTAGCTGGGGCCAACGTCCTGACTTTC. The rearrangement links TRBV19 to TRBJ2-6, with 7 bases that match TRBD1. The CDR3 totals 17 residues. Losses at the gene ends were 5 bases for V and 2 bases for J; bases not matched to a gene: 9. CDR1 and CDR2 (germline): LNHDA, SQIVND (reference sequence).

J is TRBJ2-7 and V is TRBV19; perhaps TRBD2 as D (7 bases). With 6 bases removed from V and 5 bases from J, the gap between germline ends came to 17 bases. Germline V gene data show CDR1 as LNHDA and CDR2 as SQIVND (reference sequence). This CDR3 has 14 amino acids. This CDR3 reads CASSKGGGMDEQYF. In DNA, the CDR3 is TGTGCCAGTAGCAAGGGAGGGGGAATGGACGAGCAGTACTTC.

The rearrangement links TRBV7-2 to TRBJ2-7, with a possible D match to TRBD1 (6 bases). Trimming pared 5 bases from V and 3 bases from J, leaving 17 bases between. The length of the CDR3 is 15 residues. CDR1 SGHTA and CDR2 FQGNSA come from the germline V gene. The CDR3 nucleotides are TGTGCCAGCAGCCCCTACCCTTTGGACAGCTACGAGCAGTACTTC. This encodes CASSPYPLDSYEQYF.

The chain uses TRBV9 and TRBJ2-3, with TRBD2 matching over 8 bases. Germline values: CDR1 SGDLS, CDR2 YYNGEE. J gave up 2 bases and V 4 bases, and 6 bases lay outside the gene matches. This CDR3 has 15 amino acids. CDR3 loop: CASSPAGGYTDTQYF. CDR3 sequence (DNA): TGTGCCAGCAGCCCTGCGGGAGGCTACACAGATACGCAGTATTTT.

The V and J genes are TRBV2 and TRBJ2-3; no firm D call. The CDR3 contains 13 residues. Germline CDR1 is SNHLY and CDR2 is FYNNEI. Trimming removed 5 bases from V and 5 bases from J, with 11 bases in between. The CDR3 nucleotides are TGTGCCAGCAGTCGCAGCGAAGGAGATACGCAGTATTTT. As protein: CASSRSEGDTQYF.

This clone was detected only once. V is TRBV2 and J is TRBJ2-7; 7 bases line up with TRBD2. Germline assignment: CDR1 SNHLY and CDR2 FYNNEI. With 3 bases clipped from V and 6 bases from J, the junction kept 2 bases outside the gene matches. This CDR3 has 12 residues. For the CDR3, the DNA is TGTGCCAGCAGTGACCTAGCGGTCGAGCAGTACTTC. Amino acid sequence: CASSDLAVEQYF. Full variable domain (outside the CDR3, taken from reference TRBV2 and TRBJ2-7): EPEVTQTPSHQVTQMGQEVILRCVPISNHLYFYWYRQILGQKVEFLVSFYNNEISEKSEIFDDQFSVERPDGSNFTLKIRSTKLEDSAMYFCASSDLAVEQYFGPGTRLTVT.

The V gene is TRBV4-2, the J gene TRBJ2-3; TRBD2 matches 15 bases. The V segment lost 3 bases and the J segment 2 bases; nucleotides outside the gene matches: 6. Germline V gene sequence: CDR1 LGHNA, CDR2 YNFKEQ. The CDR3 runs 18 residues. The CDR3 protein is CASSQYRTSGRVTDTQYF. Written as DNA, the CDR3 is TGTGCCAGCAGCCAGTATCGGACTAGCGGGAGGGTCACAGATACGCAGTATTTT.

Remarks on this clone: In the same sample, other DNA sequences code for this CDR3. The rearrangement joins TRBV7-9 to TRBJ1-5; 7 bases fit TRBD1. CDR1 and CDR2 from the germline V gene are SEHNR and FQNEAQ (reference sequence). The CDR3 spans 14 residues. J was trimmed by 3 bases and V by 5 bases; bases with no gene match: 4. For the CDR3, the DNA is TGTGCCAGCAGCCTTACAGGGGACAATCAGCCCCAGCATTTT. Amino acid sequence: CASSLTGDNQPQHF.

CDR3 sequence: CASSFPDRGNYGYTF. The CDR3 DNA sequence: TGTGCCAGCAGCTTCCCGGACCGGGGAAACTATGGCTACACCTTC. The rearrangement links TRBV7-9 to TRBJ1-2; no clear D gene. This CDR3 region has 15 residues. Per germline, CDR1 SEHNR and CDR2 FQNEAQ (reference sequence). With 3 bases removed from V and 2 bases from J, the gap between germline ends came to 13 bases.

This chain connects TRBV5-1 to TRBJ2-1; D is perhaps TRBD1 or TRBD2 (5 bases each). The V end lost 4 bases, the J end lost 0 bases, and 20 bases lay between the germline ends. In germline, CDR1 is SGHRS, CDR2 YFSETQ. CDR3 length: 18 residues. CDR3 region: CASSPNPPGRSSYNEQFF. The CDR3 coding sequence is TGCGCCAGCAGCCCAAACCCTCCGGGACGGAGCTCCTACAATGAGCAGTTCTTC.

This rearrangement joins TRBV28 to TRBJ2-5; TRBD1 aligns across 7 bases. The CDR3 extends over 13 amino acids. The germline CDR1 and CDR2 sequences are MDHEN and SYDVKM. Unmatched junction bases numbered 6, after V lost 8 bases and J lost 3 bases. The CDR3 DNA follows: TGTGCCAGCGACAAGGACAGGAAAGAGACCCAGTACTTC. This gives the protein CASDKDRKETQYF.

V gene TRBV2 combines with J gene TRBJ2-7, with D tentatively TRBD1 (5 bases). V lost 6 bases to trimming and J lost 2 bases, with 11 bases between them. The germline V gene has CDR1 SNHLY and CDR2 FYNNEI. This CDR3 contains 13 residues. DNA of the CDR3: TGTGCCAGCAGAAAGGGGTCGACCTACGAGCAGTACTTC. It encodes CASRKGSTYEQYF.

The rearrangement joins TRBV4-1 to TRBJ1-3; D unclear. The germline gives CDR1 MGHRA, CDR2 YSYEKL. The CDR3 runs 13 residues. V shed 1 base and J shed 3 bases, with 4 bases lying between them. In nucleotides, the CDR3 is TGCGCCAGCAGCCAAGGACATGGAAACACCATATATTTT. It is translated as CASSQGHGNTIYF.

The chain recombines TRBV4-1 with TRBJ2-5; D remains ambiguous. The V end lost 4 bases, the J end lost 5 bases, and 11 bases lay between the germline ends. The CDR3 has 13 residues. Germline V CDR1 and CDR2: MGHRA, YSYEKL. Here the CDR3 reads CASSLALPETQYF. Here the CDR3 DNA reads TGCGCCAGCAGCCTAGCATTGCCCGAGACCCAGTACTTC.

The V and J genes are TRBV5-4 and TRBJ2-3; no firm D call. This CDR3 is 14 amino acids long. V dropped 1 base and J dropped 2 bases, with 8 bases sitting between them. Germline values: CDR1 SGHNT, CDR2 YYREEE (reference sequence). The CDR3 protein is CASSLPTLTDTQYF. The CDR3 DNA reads TGTGCCAGCAGCTTGCCGACCCTCACAGATACGCAGTATTTT.

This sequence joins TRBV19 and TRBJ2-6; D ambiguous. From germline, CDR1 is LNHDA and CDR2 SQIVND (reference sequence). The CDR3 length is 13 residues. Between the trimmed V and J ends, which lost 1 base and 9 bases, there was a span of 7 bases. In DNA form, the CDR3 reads TGTGCCAGTAGTATAGCCGCCGTCAACGTCCTGACTTTC. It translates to CASSIAAVNVLTF.

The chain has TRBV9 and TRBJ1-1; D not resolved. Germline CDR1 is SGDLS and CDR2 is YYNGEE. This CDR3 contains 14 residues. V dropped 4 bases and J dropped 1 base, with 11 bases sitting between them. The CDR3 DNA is TGTGCCAGCAGCCCCCGTGGAGGGAACACTGAAGCTTTCTTT. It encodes CASSPRGGNTEAFF.

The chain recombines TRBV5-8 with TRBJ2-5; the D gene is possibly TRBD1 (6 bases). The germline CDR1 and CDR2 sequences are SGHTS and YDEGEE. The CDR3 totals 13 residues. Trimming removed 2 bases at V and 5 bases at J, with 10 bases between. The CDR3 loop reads CASSLQGTETQYF. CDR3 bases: TGTGCCAGCAGCTTACAGGGTACGGAGACCCAGTACTTC.

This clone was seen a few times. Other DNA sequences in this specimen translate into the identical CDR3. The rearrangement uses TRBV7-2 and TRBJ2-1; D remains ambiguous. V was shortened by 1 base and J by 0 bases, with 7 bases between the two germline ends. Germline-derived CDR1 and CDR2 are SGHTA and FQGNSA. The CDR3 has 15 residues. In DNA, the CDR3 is TGTGCCAGCAGCTTAGACTGGAGCTCCTACAATGAGCAGTTCTTC. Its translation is CASSLDWSSYNEQFF.

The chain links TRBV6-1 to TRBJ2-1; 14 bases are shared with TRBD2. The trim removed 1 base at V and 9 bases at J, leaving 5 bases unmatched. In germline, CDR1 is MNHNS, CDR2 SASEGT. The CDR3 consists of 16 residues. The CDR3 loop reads CASSEVGLAGGIEQFF. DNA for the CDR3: TGTGCCAGCAGTGAAGTAGGACTAGCGGGAGGCATTGAGCAGTTCTTC.

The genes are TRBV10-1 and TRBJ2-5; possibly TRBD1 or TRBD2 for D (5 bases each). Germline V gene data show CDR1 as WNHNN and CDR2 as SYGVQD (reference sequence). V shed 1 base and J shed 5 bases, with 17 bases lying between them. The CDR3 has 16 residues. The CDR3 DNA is TGCGCCAGCAGTGAGTGGGGGACGGCGGCTATGGAGACCCAGTACTTC. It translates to CASSEWGTAAMETQYF.

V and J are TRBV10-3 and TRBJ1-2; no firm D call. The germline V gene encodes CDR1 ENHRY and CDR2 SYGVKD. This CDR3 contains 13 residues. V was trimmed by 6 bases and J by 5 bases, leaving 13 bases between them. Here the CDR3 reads CAISELQLYGYTF. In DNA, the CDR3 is TGTGCCATCAGCGAGCTCCAACTTTATGGCTACACCTTC.

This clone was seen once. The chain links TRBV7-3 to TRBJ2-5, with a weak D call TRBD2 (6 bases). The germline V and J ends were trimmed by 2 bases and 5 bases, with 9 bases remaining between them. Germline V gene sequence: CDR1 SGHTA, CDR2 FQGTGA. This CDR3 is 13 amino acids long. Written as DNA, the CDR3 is TGTGCCAGCAGCTTACGGGCGGGGGAGACCCAGTACTTC. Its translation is CASSLRAGETQYF.

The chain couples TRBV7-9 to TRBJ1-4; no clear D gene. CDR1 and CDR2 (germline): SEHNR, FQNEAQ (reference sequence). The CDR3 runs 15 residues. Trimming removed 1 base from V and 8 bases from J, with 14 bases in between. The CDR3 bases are TGTGCCAGCAGCTTAGGGGTTGAAGGTCGGGAAAAACTGTTTTTT. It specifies CASSLGVEGREKLFF.